These 9 T cell receptor beta chains were sequenced from one sample in a study of blood T cell repertoires in COVID-19. This table comes from immunoSEQ multiplex PCR, and its TCRdb copy is limited to in-frame clones, with some not included. This sample has roughly 250,000 clones, with about 89% found just once. Input material: peripheral blood. All receptors come from a man between 25 and 39 years old with acute or convalescent COVID-19.

The V gene is TRBV11-2, the J gene TRBJ2-1; 10 bases map to TRBD2. V lost 5 bases and J lost 8; bases outside the gene matches: 9. There are 15 residues in the CDR3. Germline V gives CDR1 SGHAT, CDR2 FQNNGV. In nucleotides, the CDR3 is TGTGCCAGCAGCCCCAGGACTAGCGGCGGGGATGAGCAGTTCTTC. Translating gives CASSPRTSGGDEQFF.

The chain recombines TRBV5-6 with TRBJ2-5; 11 bases agree with TRBD2. CDR3 length equals 17 residues. The J segment lost 4 bases and the V segment lost 0 bases, leaving 8 bases of the junction unmatched. CDR1 and CDR2 (germline): SGHDT, YYEEEE. The CDR3 sequence is CASSLARGTSGRETQYF. The CDR3 bases are TGTGCCAGCAGCTTGGCCCGGGGGACTAGCGGTAGAGAGACCCAGTACTTC.

The chain uses TRBV30 and TRBJ1-2, with TRBD1 matching 8 bases. V lost 2 bases to trimming and J lost 7 bases; unmatched junction nucleotides: 9. The CDR3 is made up of 14 amino acids. CDR1 is GTSNPN, CDR2 SVGIG, per germline (reference sequence). The CDR3 bases are TGTGCCTGGAGTCCACAATGGACAGGGTTTGGCTACACCTTC. Its protein product is CAWSPQWTGFGYTF.

This chain joins TRBV7-3 and TRBJ2-7; possible D gene TRBD1, 6 bases. Trimming pared 5 bases from V and 0 bases from J, leaving 14 bases between. Per germline, CDR1 SGHTA and CDR2 FQGTGA. This CDR3 has 15 amino acids. This chain's CDR3 is CASSLGAASSYEQYF. Here the CDR3 DNA reads TGTGCCAGCAGCCTGGGGGCGGCAAGCTCCTACGAGCAGTACTTC.

The chain has TRBV5-1 and TRBJ2-5; tentatively, D is TRBD1 (5 bases). V dropped 0 bases and J dropped 5 bases, with 14 bases sitting between them. There are 15 residues in the CDR3. Germline V gives CDR1 SGHRS, CDR2 YFSETQ. The CDR3 DNA sequence: TGCGCCAGCAGCTTGGGAAGGGGCACGAGTGAGACCCAGTACTTC. Its translation is CASSLGRGTSETQYF.

This chain connects TRBV27 to TRBJ2-2; possible D gene TRBD2, 6 bases. The CDR3 consists of 14 residues. Trimming cost V 6 bases and J 8 bases, with 16 bases left between them. Looked up from germline, CDR1 is MNHEY and CDR2 is SMNVEV (reference sequence). The CDR3 region is CASSPPGGPGELFF. DNA for the CDR3: TGTGCCAGCAGCCCCCCCGGGGGACCGGGGGAGCTGTTTTTT.

The chain joins TRBV10-2 to TRBJ2-7; 10 bases line up with TRBD2. Per the germline V gene, CDR1 is WSHSY and CDR2 is SAAADI. This CDR3 comprises 13 residues. Losses at the gene ends were 7 bases for V and 4 bases for J; bases not matched to a gene: 4. In DNA, the CDR3 is TGCGCCAGCACCCGGACTAGCGGATACGAGCAGTACTTC. Translating it yields CASTRTSGYEQYF.

The chain combines TRBV28 with TRBJ2-1; no clear D gene. Germline-derived CDR1 and CDR2 are MDHEN and SYDVKM. The CDR3 spans 13 residues. V shed 7 bases and J shed 5 bases, with 12 bases lying between them. CDR3 in DNA: TGTGCCAGCAAGAGCGTGTTCAACAATGAGCAGTTCTTC. Its translation is CASKSVFNNEQFF.

This clone was detected only once. The chain combines TRBV3-1 (or the pseudogene TRBV3-2) with TRBJ1-5; D gene unclear. This CDR3 has 18 amino acids. From germline, CDR1 is LGHDT and CDR2 YNNKEL (reference sequence). V lost 2 bases to trimming and J lost 0 bases, with 17 bases between them. CDR3 sequence reads: CASSQNFILPNSNQPQHF. CDR3 sequence (DNA): TGTGCCAGCAGCCAAAATTTCATACTCCCCAATAGCAATCAGCCCCAGCATTTT.